A single sample is the source of the 20 T cell receptor beta chains below, sequenced in a study of identical twins. TCRdb re-called the 5' RACE reads through MiXCR, storing one row per CDR3 protein. The profile shows about 810,000 distinct CDR3 sequences, 9% to 15% of them singletons. In addition, the sample was reused for a study of yellow fever vaccine responses in identical twins.

Sequencing was performed on PBMCs. All receptors come from a woman between 18 and 30 years old in good health.

This clonotype was observed a handful of times. The chain carries TRBV3-1 and TRBJ2-5; 8 bases are shared with TRBD1. CDR3 size: 15 residues. The junction had 5 bases not matched to a gene; V was cut back by 1 base and J by 4 bases. Germline values: CDR1 LGHDT, CDR2 YNNKEL (reference sequence). The CDR3 nucleotides read TGTGCCAGCAGCCAAGTACGGGACAGGAGAGAGACCCAGTACTTC. Its translation is CASSQVRDRRETQYF.

This chain connects TRBV14 to TRBJ2-7; tentative D call: TRBD2 (6 bases). The CDR3 has 20 amino acids. Trimming removed 3 bases at V and 0 bases at J, with 27 bases between. Germline CDR1 reads SGHDN; CDR2 reads FVKESK. The CDR3 region is CASSHPLVVVGGQSSYEQYV. CDR3 in DNA: TGTGCCAGCAGCCATCCCCTTGTAGTGGTCGGGGGTCAAAGCTCCTACGAGCAGTACGTC.

This clonotype was found many times. The genes are TRBV12-3 or TRBV12-4 and TRBJ1-5; D not resolved. CDR3 size: 13 residues. The V end lost 3 bases, the J end lost 7 bases, and 10 bases lay between the germline ends. The chain's CDR3 is CASSFAGAQPQHF. In DNA form, the CDR3 reads TGTGCCAGCAGTTTCGCGGGAGCCCAGCCCCAGCATTTT.

The rearrangement links TRBV5-1 to TRBJ1-4, with D perhaps matching TRBD1 (6 bases). The length of the CDR3 is 15 residues. V lost 5 bases to trimming and J lost 8 bases, with 19 bases between them. Germline CDR1 is SGHRS and CDR2 is YFSETQ. The CDR3 DNA sequence: TGCGCCAGCAGTCCCGGATACCCGGGGACAGAAAAACTGTTTTTT. Its translation: CASSPGYPGTEKLFF.

In its sample, this clonotype was seen many times. The rearrangement joins TRBV10-3 to TRBJ2-1; the D gene is possibly TRBD2 (5 bases). Germline V gene lookup returns CDR1 ENHRY and CDR2 SYGVKD. The CDR3 is 14 amino acids. V was pared by 1 base and J by 5 bases, with 9 bases between. The CDR3 bases are TGTGCCATCAGTGAGTTGGCTAGCAACAATGAGCAGTTCTTC. Translation gives CAISELASNNEQFF.

With respect to this clonotype: The junction departs from the called germline gene at one end, perhaps through a read error. CDR3 bases: TGTGCCAGCAGCTTAGAAGGGGGTCCCATAGCCAAAGACATTCAGTACTTC. As protein: CASSLEGGPIAKDIQYF. The chain uses TRBV7-6 and TRBJ2-4, with TRBD1 as a possible D gene (6 bases). The CDR3 contains 17 residues. Germline V gene lookup returns CDR1 SGHVS and CDR2 FNYEAQ.

In this sample, this clonotype turned up many times. The gene calls are TRBV4-1 and TRBJ2-1; D is perhaps TRBD1 (6 bases). Germline lookup yields CDR1 MGHRA and CDR2 YSYEKL. The V and J ends lost 2 bases and 3 bases respectively, with 11 bases between them. This CDR3 is 15 amino acids long. The CDR3 region has the DNA TGCGCCAGCAGCCAAACCCCGGACAGCTACAATGAGCAGTTCTTC. It codes for CASSQTPDSYNEQFF.

The rearrangement links TRBV4-1 to TRBJ2-7; a possible D gene is TRBD1 (6 bases). The CDR3 length is 16 residues. Germline V lookup: CDR1 MGHRA, CDR2 YSYEKL. V gave up 0 bases and J gave up 0 bases, with 12 bases separating them. CDR3: CASSQDWEGGSYEQYV. In DNA, the CDR3 is TGCGCCAGCAGCCAAGATTGGGAAGGGGGCTCCTACGAGCAGTACGTC.

This clonotype showed up just a few times. This chain connects TRBV27 to TRBJ2-5; 15 bases are shared with TRBD2. Germline-derived CDR1 and CDR2 are MNHEY and SMNVEV (reference sequence). The ends lost 4 bases at V and 7 bases at J; junction bases unmatched: 7. The CDR3 is 16 residues long. In DNA, the CDR3 is TGTGCCAGCAGTTCCGGACTAGCGGGAGGGCCATCGACCCAGTACTTC. Protein sequence: CASSSGLAGGPSTQYF.

In its sample, this clonotype was seen a few times. CDR3: CASSLGTGAVTDTQYF. CDR3 coding DNA: TGTGCCAGCAGTTTAGGGACGGGGGCGGTCACAGATACGCAGTATTTT. The chain carries TRBV12-3 or TRBV12-4 and TRBJ2-3; D is tentatively TRBD1 or TRBD2 (6 bases each). This CDR3 comprises 16 residues. Trimming removed 1 base from V and 2 bases from J, with 13 bases in between.

Written as DNA, the CDR3 is TGTGCCAGCAGTGTGGGCCAGACAGGAGAGCAGTACGTC. It yields the protein CASSVGQTGEQYV. This sequence joins TRBV6-1 and TRBJ2-7; TRBD1 might be the D (6 bases). Per germline, CDR1 MNHNS and CDR2 SASEGT. Deletions cut 4 bases from V and 7 bases from J, with 14 bases between. The CDR3 is 13 amino acids.

This clonotype was observed a few times. V gene TRBV5-1 combines with J gene TRBJ2-5, with D maybe TRBD1 (5 bases). Trimming took off 3 bases at V and 5 bases at J, with 14 bases between the two ends. Germline V gives CDR1 SGHRS, CDR2 YFSETQ. The CDR3 loop spans 14 amino acids. The CDR3, as DNA: TGCGCCAGCAGCTGGACACCGTGGCGGGAGACCCAGTACTTC. Amino acids: CASSWTPWRETQYF.

There are a few counts of this clonotype. The chain joins TRBV7-2 to TRBJ2-1; D unclear. The V and J ends lost 3 bases and 1 base respectively, with 10 bases between them. CDR3 size: 15 residues. Germline V lookup: CDR1 SGHTA, CDR2 FQGNSA. DNA of the CDR3: TGTGCCAGCAGCTTTACAGAAATGTCCTACAATGAGCAGTTCTTC. This codes for CASSFTEMSYNEQFF. Together with reference TRBV7-2 and TRBJ2-1, the CDR3 gives the full variable domain: GAGVSQSPSNKVTEKGKDVELRCDPISGHTALYWYRQSLGQGLEFLIYFQGNSAPDKSGLPSDRFSAERTGGSVSTLTIQRTQQEDSAVYLCASSFTEMSYNEQFFGPGTRLTVL.

DNA for the CDR3: TGTGCCAGCAGTACCTCCGGGACGGCCATGAACACTGAAGCTTTCTTT. Protein: CASSTSGTAMNTEAFF. The chain recombines TRBV12-3 or TRBV12-4 with TRBJ1-1, with D maybe TRBD1 (5 bases). Trimming pared 5 bases from V and 0 bases from J, leaving 16 bases between. There are 16 residues in the CDR3.

This chain uses TRBV7-6 with TRBJ2-1; D gene uncertain. This CDR3 is 13 amino acids long. CDR1 and CDR2 from the germline V gene are SGHVS and FNYEAQ. Trimming pared 8 bases from V and 4 bases from J, leaving 12 bases between. The CDR3 spells CASGSTTYNEQFF. Written as DNA, the CDR3 is TGTGCCAGCGGCTCAACGACTTACAATGAGCAGTTCTTC. Based on the CDR3 plus reference TRBV7-6 and TRBJ2-1, the full variable domain is GAGVSQSPRYKVTKRGQDVALRCDPISGHVSLYWYRQALGQGPEFLTYFNYEAQQDKSGLPNDRFSAERPEGSISTLTIQRTEQRDSAMYRCASGSTTYNEQFFGPGTRLTVL.

The V call is TRBV20-1, the J call TRBJ2-5; 7 bases fit TRBD2. CDR1 is DFQATT, CDR2 SNEGSKA, per germline (reference sequence). Trimming removed 4 bases from V and 5 bases from J; junction bases left unmatched: 7. The CDR3 runs to 13 residues. In DNA form, the CDR3 reads TGCAGTGCTATTTCAGATAGCGGGGAGACCCAGTACTTC. The encoded protein is CSAISDSGETQYF.

This clonotype was counted at least ten times. The genes are TRBV5-1 and TRBJ2-3; TRBD1 matches at 8 bases. The CDR3 has 16 residues. Germline V CDR1 and CDR2: SGHRS, YFSETQ. Losses at the gene ends were 4 bases for V and 5 bases for J; bases not matched to a gene: 12. The CDR3 protein is CASSPNGQGAGDTQYF. The CDR3 DNA sequence: TGCGCCAGCAGCCCCAATGGCCAGGGGGCAGGAGATACGCAGTATTTT.

The chain uses TRBV3-1 and TRBJ2-3; unclear D gene. Germline CDR1 LGHDT, CDR2 YNNKEL (reference sequence). The length of the CDR3 is 17 residues. V was shortened by 4 bases and J by 0 bases, with 17 bases between the two germline ends. The CDR3 here is CASSLLVSAGSTDTQYF. In nucleotides, the CDR3 is TGTGCCAGCAGCCTCCTAGTCTCGGCAGGAAGCACAGATACGCAGTATTTT.

Only a few counts were recorded for this clonotype. V gene TRBV20-1 combines with J gene TRBJ2-3; 8 nucleotides agree with TRBD1. Germline trimming cut 0 bases from V and 2 bases from J; bases unmatched to any gene: 4. In germline, CDR1 is DFQATT, CDR2 SNEGSKA (reference sequence). This CDR3 region has 15 residues. CDR3: CSARDTGGSTDTQYF. The CDR3 nucleotides read TGCAGTGCTAGAGATACAGGGGGTTCCACAGATACGCAGTATTTT.

The chain links TRBV10-3 to TRBJ1-5; D remains ambiguous. The CDR3 length is 16 residues. Germline CDR1 ENHRY, CDR2 SYGVKD. The ends were cut back, 0 bases at V and 7 bases at J, with 16 bases in the middle. This chain's CDR3 is CAISESWALGGQPQHF. Written as DNA, the CDR3 is TGTGCCATCAGTGAGTCTTGGGCACTCGGCGGGCAGCCCCAGCATTTT.